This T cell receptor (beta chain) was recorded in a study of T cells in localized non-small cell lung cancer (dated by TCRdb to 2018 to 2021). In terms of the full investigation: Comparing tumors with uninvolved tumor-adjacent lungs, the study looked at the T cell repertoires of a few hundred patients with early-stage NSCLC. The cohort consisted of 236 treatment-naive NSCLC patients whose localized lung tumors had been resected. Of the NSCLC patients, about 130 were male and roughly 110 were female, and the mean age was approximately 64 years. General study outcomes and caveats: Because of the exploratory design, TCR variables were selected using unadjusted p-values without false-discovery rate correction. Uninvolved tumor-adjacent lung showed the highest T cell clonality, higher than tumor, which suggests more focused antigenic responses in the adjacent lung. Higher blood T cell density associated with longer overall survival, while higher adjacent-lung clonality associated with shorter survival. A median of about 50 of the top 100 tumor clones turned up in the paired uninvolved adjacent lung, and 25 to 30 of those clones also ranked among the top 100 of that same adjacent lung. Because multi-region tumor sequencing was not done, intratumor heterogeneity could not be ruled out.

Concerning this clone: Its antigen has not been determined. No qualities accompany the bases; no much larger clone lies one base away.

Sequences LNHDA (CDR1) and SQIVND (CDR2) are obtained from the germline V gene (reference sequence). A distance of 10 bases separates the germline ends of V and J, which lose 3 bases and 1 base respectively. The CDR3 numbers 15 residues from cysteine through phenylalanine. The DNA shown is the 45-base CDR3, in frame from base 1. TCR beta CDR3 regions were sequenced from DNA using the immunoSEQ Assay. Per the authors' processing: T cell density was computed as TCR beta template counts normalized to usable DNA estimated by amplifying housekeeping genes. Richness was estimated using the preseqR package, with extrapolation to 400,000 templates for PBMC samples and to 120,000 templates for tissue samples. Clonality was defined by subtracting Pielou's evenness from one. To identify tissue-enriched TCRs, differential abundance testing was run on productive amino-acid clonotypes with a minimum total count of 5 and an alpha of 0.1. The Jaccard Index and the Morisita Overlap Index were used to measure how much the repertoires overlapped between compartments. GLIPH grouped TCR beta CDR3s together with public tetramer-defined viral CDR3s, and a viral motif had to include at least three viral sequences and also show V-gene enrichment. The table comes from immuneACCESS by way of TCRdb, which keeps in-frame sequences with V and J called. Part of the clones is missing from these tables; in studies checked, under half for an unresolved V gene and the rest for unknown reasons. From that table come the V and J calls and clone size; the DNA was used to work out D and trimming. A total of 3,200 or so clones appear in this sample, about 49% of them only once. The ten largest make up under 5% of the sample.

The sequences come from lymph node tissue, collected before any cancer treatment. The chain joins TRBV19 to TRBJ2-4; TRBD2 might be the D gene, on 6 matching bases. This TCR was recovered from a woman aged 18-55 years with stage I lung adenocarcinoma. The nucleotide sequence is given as TGTGCCAGTAGTATGCGGGACGGGGCCAAAAACATTCAGTACTTC. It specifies CASSMRDGAKNIQYF.